These 11 T cell receptor beta chains share one sample of origin, sequenced in a study of CD8 T cells in Susac syndrome. The RNA, 0.5 to 1 ug, was put through reverse transcription using random hexamers. Using its own MiXCR run on the immunoSEQ multiplex PCR reads, TCRdb lists one record per CDR3 protein. The sample yields fewer than 150,000 distinct CDR3 sequences, 94% seen once. Sequenced: CD8+ T cells from PBMCs. All receptors derive from a human donor in good health.

V and J are TRBV4-1 and TRBJ2-1, with TRBD2 identical over 8 bases. The CDR3 runs 16 residues. J gave up 10 bases and V 1 base, and 12 bases lay outside the gene matches. CDR1 is MGHRA, CDR2 YSYEKL, per germline. CDR3 in DNA: TGCGCCAGCAGCCAAGTCCTAGCGGGCCTACCTAAGGAGCAGTTCTTC. It translates to CASSQVLAGLPKEQFF.

The rearrangement joins TRBV4-2 to TRBJ2-7; D is possibly TRBD2 (6 bases). Trimming took off 1 base at V and 0 bases at J, with 7 bases between the two ends. Germline V gene data show CDR1 as LGHNA and CDR2 as YNFKEQ. This CDR3 has 14 amino acids. The CDR3 DNA is TGTGCCAGCAGCCAAGGGGACTTCTCCTACGAGCAGTACTTC. Amino acid sequence: CASSQGDFSYEQYF.

This chain uses TRBV4-3 with TRBJ2-1; D gene unclear. V lost 0 bases, J lost 5 bases, and 5 bases lay in between. The CDR3 runs to 13 residues. CDR1 and CDR2 (germline): LGHNA, YSLEER. The CDR3 is CASSQDTHNEQFF. CDR3 sequence (DNA): TGCGCCAGCAGCCAAGATACCCACAATGAGCAGTTCTTC.

The chain has TRBV27 and TRBJ1-1, with D tentatively TRBD1 (5 bases). Germline loops: CDR1 MNHEY, CDR2 SMNVEV (reference sequence). Trimming removed 7 bases at V and 5 bases at J, with 8 bases between. This CDR3 has 11 amino acids. The CDR3 bases are TGTGCCAGCAAAAAGGGGACTGAAGCTTTCTTT. It encodes CASKKGTEAFF.

This clonotype was detected once. The chain combines TRBV5-1 with TRBJ1-1, with TRBD1 identical over 9 bases. The length of the CDR3 is 14 residues. Unmatched junction bases numbered 4, after V lost 6 bases and J lost 1 base. Germline lookup yields CDR1 SGHRS and CDR2 YFSETQ. DNA of the CDR3: TGCGCCAGCACTGGGGGACAGGGGAACACTGAAGCTTTCTTT. Protein product: CASTGGQGNTEAFF.

V usage is TRBV29-1 and J usage is TRBJ1-2, with D unclear. This CDR3 has 14 residues. V was pared by 2 bases and J by 1 base, with 11 bases between. Germline V gene lookup returns CDR1 SQVTM and CDR2 ANQGSEA. CDR3 sequence reads: CSVENPKNNYGYTF. The CDR3 DNA is TGCAGCGTTGAAAACCCGAAGAATAACTATGGCTACACCTTC.

The V gene is TRBV20-1, the J gene TRBJ2-7; the D is unclear. The CDR3 consists of 11 residues. V lost 1 base and J 5 bases, leaving 6 bases between the germline ends. Per the germline V gene, CDR1 is DFQATT and CDR2 is SNEGSKA (reference sequence). The CDR3 sequence: CSARVVDEQYF. CDR3 coding DNA: TGCAGTGCTAGAGTGGTTGACGAGCAGTACTTC.

The chain joins TRBV7-8 to TRBJ2-2; D remains ambiguous. Trimming shortened V by 3 bases and J by 6 bases, and 8 bases separated the two germline ends. In germline, CDR1 is SGHVS, CDR2 FQNEAQ. CDR3 length: 13 residues. The CDR3 nucleotides read TGTGCCAGCAGCTTGGTCTTTGCCGGGGAGCTGTTTTTT. Amino acids: CASSLVFAGELFF.

The chain has TRBV20-1 and TRBJ2-1, with D uncertain. Germline lookup yields CDR1 DFQATT and CDR2 SNEGSKA (reference sequence). V lost 0 bases to trimming and J lost 6 bases, with 12 bases between them. CDR3 length: 14 residues. CDR3 protein: CSARDDRPANEQFF. CDR3 nucleotide sequence: TGCAGTGCTAGAGACGACCGGCCGGCCAATGAGCAGTTCTTC.

This clonotype was recorded once. The chain joins TRBV7-8 to TRBJ2-2, with 7 bases aligning to TRBD2. This CDR3 has 14 amino acids. V dropped 6 bases and J dropped 2; count of bases not matched to a gene: 3. Germline CDR1 is SGHVS and CDR2 is FQNEAQ. CDR3 DNA: TGTGCCAGCAGGCCGGGACTAAACACCGGGGAGCTGTTTTTT. Amino acid sequence: CASRPGLNTGELFF.

The gene calls are TRBV11-2 and TRBJ2-2; 7 nucleotides align to TRBD1. The CDR3 totals 14 residues. CDR1 SGHAT and CDR2 FQNNGV come from the germline V gene. With 1 base clipped from V and 6 bases from J, the junction kept 2 bases outside the gene matches. For the CDR3, the DNA is TGTGCCAGCAGCTTAGGACAGGGCCCCGGGGAGCTGTTTTTT. Residues: CASSLGQGPGELFF.